These 10 T cell receptor beta chains came from one sample sequenced in a study of cytotoxic CD8 clonotypes in ibrutinib-treated CLL. TCRdb's table, derived via immunoSEQ multiplex PCR, lists solely in-frame clones and lacks some. The top ten hold 6% to 9.5% of the sample, which has some 150,000 clones, approximately 80% seen once. Specimen: PBMCs, collected after 36 months of ibrutinib treatment. The receptors were sampled from a human donor with chronic lymphocytic leukemia.

In this sample, this clone turned up once. The gene calls are TRBV2 and TRBJ2-1; D possibly corresponds to TRBD1 (5 bases). This CDR3 is built from 15 residues. V was clipped by 3 bases and J by 4 bases, with 13 bases between them. CDR1 and CDR2 (germline): SNHLY, FYNNEI. The CDR3 DNA follows: TGTGCCAGCAGTGACGGTGGGGCCTCATACAATGAGCAGTTCTTC. Translated, it gives CASSDGGASYNEQFF.

The chain combines TRBV6-1 with TRBJ2-7; TRBD2 matches at 9 bases. The ends lost 9 bases at V and 3 bases at J; junction bases unmatched: 12. Germline V gene lookup returns CDR1 MNHNS and CDR2 SASEGT. The CDR3 is 15 amino acids. The CDR3 region has the DNA TGTGCCAGTCCTTCTCCGGGACTAGCTGTCTACGAGCAGTACTTC. Translation gives CASPSPGLAVYEQYF.

The rearrangement uses TRBV9 and TRBJ2-1; D call uncertain. V was trimmed by 3 bases and J by 7 bases, leaving 11 bases between them. This CDR3 comprises 13 residues. Looked up from germline, CDR1 is SGDLS and CDR2 is YYNGEE. DNA of the CDR3: TGTGCCAGCAGCGCTGGCATGCGGAATGAGCAGTTCTTC. Its protein is CASSAGMRNEQFF.

V usage is TRBV7-3 and J usage is TRBJ2-5; 8 positions match TRBD1. V was pared by 4 bases and J by 4 bases, with 8 bases of the junction left unmatched. Germline values: CDR1 SGHTA, CDR2 FQGTGA. This CDR3 is built from 15 residues. The CDR3, as DNA: TGTGCCAGCAGCTCGACAGGGGCCGGCGGAGAGACCCAGTACTTC. Translating gives CASSSTGAGGETQYF.

The DNA for the CDR3 is TGTGCCAGCAGTTTAGTCCCCTCCATTTTGGTAGGGGCAGTTAACTATGGCTACACCTTC. Protein sequence: CASSLVPSILVGAVNYGYTF. The chain carries TRBV28 and TRBJ1-2, with a possible D match to TRBD1 (5 bases). The CDR3 totals 20 residues. Germline V gene sequence: CDR1 MDHEN, CDR2 SYDVKM. The V end lost 2 bases, the J end lost 1 base, and 26 bases lay between the germline ends.

The V gene is TRBV5-6, the J gene TRBJ1-1, with no clear D. Germline V gene lookup returns CDR1 SGHDT and CDR2 YYEEEE. The length of the CDR3 is 11 residues. The V end lost 5 bases, the J end lost 7 bases, and 9 bases lay between the germline ends. The CDR3 here is CASRVAGEAFF. CDR3 DNA: TGTGCCAGCAGGGTAGCGGGTGAAGCTTTCTTT.

This clone has only one observation. This chain connects TRBV18 to TRBJ1-1; D unclear. Per germline, CDR1 KGHSH and CDR2 LQKENI. The V end lost 3 bases, the J end lost 0 bases, and 8 bases lay between the germline ends. There are 14 residues in the CDR3. Here the CDR3 DNA reads TGTGCCAGCTCACCTCGAGGAATGAACACTGAAGCTTTCTTT. Translated, it gives CASSPRGMNTEAFF.

The chain joins TRBV20-1 to TRBJ1-5; perhaps TRBD1 as D (6 bases). Trimming cost V 8 bases and J 7 bases, with 9 bases left between them. The CDR3 is made up of 10 amino acids. Looked up from germline, CDR1 is DFQATT and CDR2 is SNEGSKA (reference sequence). CDR3 nucleotides: TGCAGTTTAGGGGGACAGCCCCAGCATTTT. Residues: CSLGGQPQHF.

As concerns this clone: One end of the junction varies from germline; a read error may be responsible. V and J are TRBV28 and TRBJ1-1; D is uncertain. Germline-derived CDR1 and CDR2 are MDHEN and SYDVKM. The CDR3 spans 13 residues. The DNA of the CDR3 is TGTGCCAGCAGTTTAGGGCGAAACAGTGAAGCTTTCTTT. Translation: CASSLGRNSEAFF.

The rearrangement links TRBV5-1 to TRBJ2-3; 9 bases align to TRBD1. The CDR3 extends over 14 amino acids. Germline trimming cut 3 bases from V and 8 bases from J; bases unmatched to any gene: 7. Germline CDR1 is SGHRS and CDR2 is YFSETQ. CDR3 sequence (DNA): TGCGCCAGCAGCTCGGATCCGACAGGGGGTACGCAGTATTTT. Its protein product is CASSSDPTGGTQYF.